One and the same sample provided the 5 T cell receptor beta chains below, sequenced in a study of control samples from healthy donors and cancer patients. Data came from immunoSEQ multiplex PCR; TCRdb stores just in-frame clones and leaves some out. The sample holds some 67,000 clones; roughly 89% are singletons and the top ten take about 19%. Sequenced sample: PBMCs. Receptors originate from a man in his fifties or sixties with lung cancer.

This chain uses TRBV18 with TRBJ1-3; D unclear. This CDR3 comprises 13 residues. The germline gives CDR1 KGHSH, CDR2 LQKENI. The V and J ends lost 2 bases and 3 bases respectively, with 5 bases between them. CDR3 residues: CASSPGVGNTIYF. The DNA of the CDR3 is TGTGCCAGCTCACCAGGGGTTGGAAACACCATATATTTT.

This clone has just one count. This sequence joins TRBV2 and TRBJ1-3; no clear D. CDR1 and CDR2 from the germline V gene are SNHLY and FYNNEI. V was clipped by 3 bases and J by 0 bases, with 12 bases between them. The CDR3 contains 16 residues. CDR3 sequence (DNA): TGTGCCAGCAGTGACGGCGGGTCTAACTCTGGAAACACCATATATTTT. It yields the protein CASSDGGSNSGNTIYF. The whole variable domain, filled in from reference TRBV2 and TRBJ1-3, reads EPEVTQTPSHQVTQMGQEVILRCVPISNHLYFYWYRQILGQKVEFLVSFYNNEISEKSEIFDDQFSVERPDGSNFTLKIRSTKLEDSAMYFCASSDGGSNSGNTIYFGEGSWLTVV.

J is TRBJ2-5 and V is TRBV10-2; 11 bases map to TRBD2. J lost 5 bases, V lost 3 bases, and 5 bases had no gene match. The CDR3 has 15 amino acids. Germline-derived CDR1 and CDR2 are WSHSY and SAAADI. CDR3 in DNA: TGCGCCAGCAGTGACCTAGCGGGGGGCCCGGAGACCCAGTACTTC. Its protein product is CASSDLAGGPETQYF.

The V call is TRBV5-1, the J call TRBJ2-3, with a possible D match to TRBD2 (6 bases). CDR1 is SGHRS and CDR2 is YFSETQ in the germline V gene. The CDR3 consists of 15 residues. Trimming removed 3 bases from V and 2 bases from J, with 13 bases in between. The CDR3 DNA sequence: TGCGCCAGCAGCTCTGAGGGACTGGTCACAGATACGCAGTATTTT. It specifies CASSSEGLVTDTQYF.

The chain joins TRBV2 to TRBJ1-1, with 10 bases fitting TRBD1. The V segment lost 5 bases and the J segment 3 bases; nucleotides outside the gene matches: 3. Looked up from germline, CDR1 is SNHLY and CDR2 is FYNNEI. This CDR3 is built from 14 residues. The CDR3 DNA sequence: TGTGCCAGCAGTATTGGACAGGGGGACACTGAAGCTTTCTTT. It encodes CASSIGQGDTEAFF.